The next 21 T cell receptor beta chains were all read from a single sample in a study of sequential checkpoint blockade in melanoma. The method was immunoSEQ multiplex PCR; TCRdb's version includes in-frame clones alone and lacks a portion of them. The sample shows more than 30,000 clones, approximately 86% of them seen only once. Treatment noted: randomized to nivolumab then ipilimumab (arm A) or the reverse (arm B). Sequencing was performed on CD8+ T cells sorted from blood (inferred from file names), taken from a patient given nivolumab and ipilimumab in sequence. The receptors were sampled from a human donor with melanoma.

The rearrangement joins TRBV29-1 to TRBJ2-7; TRBD1 matches 10 bases. CDR3 length equals 15 residues. Germline lookup yields CDR1 SQVTM and CDR2 ANQGSEA. V was clipped by 6 bases and J by 0 bases; unmatched bases: 8. The CDR3 DNA reads as TGCAGCGTAGCCGGGACAGGGGACTTCTCCTACGAGCAGTACTTC. Translation gives CSVAGTGDFSYEQYF.

V gene TRBV19 combines with J gene TRBJ1-5; D may be TRBD1 (6 bases). The CDR3 is 17 amino acids. The V and J ends lost 0 bases and 2 bases respectively, with 14 bases between them. CDR1 and CDR2 from the germline V gene are LNHDA and SQIVND (reference sequence). The CDR3 DNA follows: TGTGCCAGTAGTATAGATCACGGGGGGCTAGGCAATCAGCCCCAGCATTTT. As protein: CASSIDHGGLGNQPQHF.

The sample holds one count of this clone. V usage is TRBV7-6 and J usage is TRBJ1-5, with D perhaps TRBD1 (5 bases). The ends were cut back, 1 base at V and 6 bases at J, with 7 bases in the middle. This CDR3 contains 13 residues. CDR1 and CDR2 (germline): SGHVS, FNYEAQ. Here the CDR3 reads CASSLGGVQPQHF. The CDR3 DNA sequence: TGTGCCAGCAGCTTAGGGGGGGTTCAGCCCCAGCATTTT.

The chain is built from TRBV28 and TRBJ2-3; TRBD2 might be the D (6 bases). Trimming pared 3 bases from V and 0 bases from J, leaving 10 bases between. The CDR3 is 15 residues long. Germline CDR1 is MDHEN and CDR2 is SYDVKM. The CDR3 nucleotides are TGTGCCAGCAGTTTGATAGGGACTAGCACAGATACGCAGTATTTT. This gives the protein CASSLIGTSTDTQYF.

This chain uses TRBV28 with TRBJ2-5; D is perhaps TRBD2 (6 bases). Trimming shortened V by 3 bases and J by 4 bases, and 15 bases separated the two germline ends. CDR1 is MDHEN, CDR2 SYDVKM, per germline. This CDR3 comprises 15 residues. The CDR3 DNA is TGTGCCAGCAGTTTGGGGGTAGGGCGGGGAGAGACCCAGTACTTC. The encoded protein is CASSLGVGRGETQYF.

This chain uses TRBV27 with TRBJ2-7; 15 bases map to TRBD2. The CDR3 runs 17 residues. CDR1 is MNHEY, CDR2 SMNVEV, per germline (reference sequence). V was clipped by 4 bases and J by 3 bases; unmatched bases: 7. The CDR3 DNA is TGTGCCAGCAGTTCCTCGGGACTAGCGGGGGGCTTCTACGAGCAGTACTTC. It translates to CASSSSGLAGGFYEQYF.

V gene TRBV7-9 combines with J gene TRBJ2-5; 10 positions agree with TRBD1. The germline V gene has CDR1 SEHNR and CDR2 FQNEAQ (reference sequence). V dropped 4 bases and J dropped 2; count of bases not matched to a gene: 1. The CDR3 runs to 14 residues. The CDR3 DNA follows: TGTGCCAGCAGCTCGGGACAGGGGCAAGAGACCCAGTACTTC. Translation: CASSSGQGQETQYF. The whole variable domain, remainder taken from reference TRBV7-9 and TRBJ2-5, is DTGVSQNPRHKITKRGQNVTFRCDPISEHNRLYWYRQTLGQGPEFLTYFQNEAQLEKSRLLSDRFSAERPKGSFSTLEIQRTEQGDSAMYLCASSSGQGQETQYFGPGTRLLVL.

The chain uses TRBV27 and TRBJ2-1, with D perhaps matching TRBD1 (6 bases). CDR1 is MNHEY, CDR2 SMNVEV, per germline (reference sequence). Trimming shortened V by 3 bases and J by 5 bases, and 14 bases separated the two germline ends. The CDR3 has 15 amino acids. In DNA form, the CDR3 reads TGTGCCAGCAGTTTTCGACAGGTCCTAAACAATGAGCAGTTCTTC. This translates into CASSFRQVLNNEQFF.

The rearrangement uses TRBV4-3 and TRBJ2-7; 9 bases are shared with TRBD2. The V gene's germline CDR1 is LGHNA and CDR2 YSLEER. The CDR3 runs 16 residues. V was pared by 1 base and J by 3 bases, with 7 bases of the junction left unmatched. CDR3 DNA sequence: TGCGCCAGCAGCCAAGTATGGCTAGCGGGATTCTACGAGCAGTACTTC. Translating it yields CASSQVWLAGFYEQYF.

This clone occurred once. The rearrangement joins TRBV2 to TRBJ1-3; D is possibly TRBD1 (5 bases). The CDR3 spans 20 residues. The germline V gene has CDR1 SNHLY and CDR2 FYNNEI. V lost 7 bases and J lost 4, with 32 bases in between. Here the CDR3 DNA reads TGTGCCAGCATTCCCTTAGATCTACCCGACGGGACTGCGTACGGAAACACCATATATTTT. Translation gives CASIPLDLPDGTAYGNTIYF.

The rearrangement joins TRBV4-2 to TRBJ2-7; 14 nucleotides line up with TRBD2. The length of the CDR3 is 18 residues. Germline lookup yields CDR1 LGHNA and CDR2 YNFKEQ. V lost 5 bases to trimming and J lost 3 bases; unmatched junction nucleotides: 12. In DNA, the CDR3 is TGTGCCAGCAGCTCCCGGACTAGCGGGAGGAGCCTATTCTACGAGCAGTACTTC. Its protein product is CASSSRTSGRSLFYEQYF.

The chain recombines TRBV27 with TRBJ2-1, with 8 bases identical to TRBD1. The CDR3 is made up of 16 amino acids. With V trimmed by 5 bases and J by 12 bases, 18 bases remained unmatched. Looked up from germline, CDR1 is MNHEY and CDR2 is SMNVEV (reference sequence). The CDR3 is CASSPLWTGTAAGQFF. The CDR3 region has the DNA TGTGCCAGCAGTCCCCTCTGGACAGGGACCGCGGCGGGGCAGTTCTTC.

This clone was detected only a few times. V is TRBV27 and J is TRBJ2-3, with 12 bases matching TRBD2. V shed 10 bases, J shed 3 bases, and the junction held 5 bases outside the gene matches. The CDR3 is made up of 14 amino acids. Germline-derived CDR1 and CDR2 are MNHEY and SMNVEV (reference sequence). CDR3 protein: CATSGLAGTDTQYF. CDR3 nucleotides: TGTGCCACTTCAGGACTAGCGGGAACAGATACGCAGTATTTT.

The chain has TRBV12-1 and TRBJ2-2; TRBD1, the D gene given by the table, was not confirmed from the DNA. TRBV12-1 is termed a pseudogene. This CDR3 contains 17 residues. Written as DNA, the CDR3 is TGTGCCAGCACCAGACAGGGGCCCTCGATTGACACCGGGGAGCTGTTTTTT. This gives the protein CASTRQGPSIDTGELFF.

This clone is a singleton in its sample. The chain employs TRBV5-5 and TRBJ2-6; TRBD1 agrees at 8 bases. V was pared by 1 base and J by 0 bases, with 9 bases of the junction left unmatched. The length of the CDR3 is 19 residues. Germline loops: CDR1 SGHKS, CDR2 YYEKEE (reference sequence). The CDR3 DNA sequence: TGTGCCAGCAGCTTGTATAGTCAGGGGGCGTTCTCTGGGGCCAACGTCCTGACTTTC. It translates to CASSLYSQGAFSGANVLTF.

V is TRBV5-6 and J is TRBJ1-1; D not certain. CDR1 SGHDT and CDR2 YYEEEE come from the germline V gene. Trimming removed 3 bases from V and 1 base from J, with 4 bases in between. The CDR3 has 12 amino acids. CDR3 DNA: TGTGCCAGCAGCTCAGGGAACACTGAAGCTTTCTTT. This codes for CASSSGNTEAFF.

The chain carries TRBV5-5 and TRBJ1-2; D gene uncertain. Germline V CDR1 and CDR2: SGHKS, YYEKEE (reference sequence). There are 13 residues in the CDR3. Trimming stripped 1 base from V and 2 bases from J, with 6 bases between. For the CDR3, the DNA is TGTGCCAGCAGCTTGCCGACAAACTATGGCTACACCTTC. Its translation: CASSLPTNYGYTF.

The J gene is TRBJ2-7, the V gene TRBV7-8; D might be TRBD2 (5 bases). Germline CDR1 SGHVS, CDR2 FQNEAQ. CDR3 length: 13 amino acids. Between the trimmed V and J ends, which lost 3 bases and 6 bases, there was a span of 12 bases. CDR3 sequence: CASSFSRGSEQYF. CDR3 bases: TGTGCCAGCAGCTTTTCTAGAGGGAGCGAGCAGTACTTC. Full variable domain (rest looked up from reference TRBV7-8 and TRBJ2-7): GAGVSQSPRYKVAKRGQDVALRCDPISGHVSLFWYQQALGQGPEFLTYFQNEAQLDKSGLPSDRFFAERPEGSVSTLKIQRTQQEDSAVYLCASSFSRGSEQYFGPGTRLTVT.

The genes are TRBV5-6 and TRBJ2-2; D gene ambiguous. The CDR3 loop spans 13 amino acids. The ends were cut back, 4 bases at V and 3 bases at J, with 7 bases in the middle. Germline CDR1 is SGHDT and CDR2 is YYEEEE. The CDR3 DNA reads as TGTGCCAGCAGCGGGCCCTACACCGGGGAGCTGTTTTTT. Translating gives CASSGPYTGELFF.

In its sample, this clone was seen once. The chain links TRBV27 to TRBJ2-1; TRBD1 matches at 7 bases. The CDR3 sequence is 16 residues long. J was trimmed by 3 bases and V by 4 bases; bases with no gene match: 9. The V gene's germline CDR1 is MNHEY and CDR2 SMNVEV (reference sequence). Here the CDR3 reads CASSSLPTGLYNEQFF. CDR3 sequence (DNA): TGTGCCAGCAGTTCTCTCCCGACAGGGCTCTACAATGAGCAGTTCTTC.

The chain recombines TRBV4-1 with TRBJ1-5; D gene unclear. The CDR3 extends over 14 amino acids. The germline gives CDR1 MGHRA, CDR2 YSYEKL. V was cut by 6 bases and J by 6 bases, with 15 bases left in between. CDR3 nucleotides: TGCGCCAGCAGTTTCGGTAGGGAGCGTCAGCCCCAGCATTTT. Its protein product is CASSFGRERQPQHF.